This T cell receptor beta chain is drawn from a study of CD4 T cells in relation to SARS-CoV-2 and coronaviruses. Unexposed donor CD4+ T cells date from about 2011-2018, before the COVID-19 pandemic. Isolation of CD4+ T cells took place after about 10 days in culture. As cell numbers allowed, unexposed-donor CD4+ T cells faced SARS-CoV-2 S/N and four cold-coronavirus spikes. Comments on this clone: Its matching antigen is unknown.

Profiling relied on immunoSEQ multiplex PCR, and the TCRdb table lists in-frame clones only, not all of them. The sample has 28,000 or so clones; around 73% are singletons. The germline gives CDR1 SEHNR, CDR2 FQNEAQ (reference sequence). The CDR3 totals 12 residues. The V gene lost 0 bases and the J gene lost 6 bases, with 5 bases spanning the gap. The genes are TRBV7-9 and TRBJ1-2, with D hard to call. This sequence originates from a human donor in good health. The specimen was CD4+ T cells from PBMCs, cultured in vitro. CDR3 sequence (DNA): TGTGCCAGCAGCTTAGCGGATAATGGCTACACCTTC. Translating gives CASSLADNGYTF.